This TCR beta chain was found in a study of cytomegalovirus exposure and HLA in healthy donors. General study results and limits: Among TCR sequences, most were rare, though some public TCRs appeared in many donors.

The PCR made use of 60 Vbeta and 13 Jbeta primers. The repertoire was sequenced with immunoSEQ multiplex PCR; TCRdb's copy has only in-frame clones and lacks some. The sample lists about 160,000 clones, 80% occurring once. About this clone itself: The antigen is not known.

V was shortened by 0 bases and J by 12 bases, with 9 bases between the two germline ends. CDR3 size: 12 residues. Looked up from germline, CDR1 is SGHTA and CDR2 is FQGNSA. The rearrangement links TRBV7-2 to TRBJ2-1; no firm D call. This TCR was recovered from a woman aged 50 to 60 in good health and CMV-seronegative. The sample comprised PBMCs. The DNA of the CDR3 is TGTGCCAGCAGCTTAGCGCCGGCGGTGCAGTTCTTC. Translating it yields CASSLAPAVQFF. The full variable domain, its missing parts supplied by reference TRBV7-2 and TRBJ2-1, is GAGVSQSPSNKVTEKGKDVELRCDPISGHTALYWYRQSLGQGLEFLIYFQGNSAPDKSGLPSDRFSAERTGGSVSTLTIQRTQQEDSAVYLCASSLAPAVQFFGPGTRLTVL.